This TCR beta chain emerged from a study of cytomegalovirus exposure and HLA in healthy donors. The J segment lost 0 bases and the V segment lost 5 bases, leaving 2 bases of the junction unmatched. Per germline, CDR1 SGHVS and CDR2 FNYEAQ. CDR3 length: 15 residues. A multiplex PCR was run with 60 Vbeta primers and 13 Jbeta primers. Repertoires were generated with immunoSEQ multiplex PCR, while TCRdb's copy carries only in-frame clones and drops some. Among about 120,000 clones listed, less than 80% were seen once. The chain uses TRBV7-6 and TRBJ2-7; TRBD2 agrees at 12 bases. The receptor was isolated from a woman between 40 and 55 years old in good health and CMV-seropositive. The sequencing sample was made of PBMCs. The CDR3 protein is CASSTSGGSSYEQYF. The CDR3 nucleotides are TGTGCCAGCAGCACTAGCGGGGGGAGCTCCTACGAGCAGTACTTC.